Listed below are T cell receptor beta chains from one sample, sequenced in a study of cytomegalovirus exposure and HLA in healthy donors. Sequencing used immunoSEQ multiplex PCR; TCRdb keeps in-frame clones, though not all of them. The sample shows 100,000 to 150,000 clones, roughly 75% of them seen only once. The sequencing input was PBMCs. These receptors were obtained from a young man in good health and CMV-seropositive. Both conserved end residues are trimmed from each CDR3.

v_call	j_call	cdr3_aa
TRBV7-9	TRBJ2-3	ASSLVYQSTDTQY
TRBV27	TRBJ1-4	ASTRDRGTEKLF
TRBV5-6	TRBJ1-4	ASSRGQINEKLF
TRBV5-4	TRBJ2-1	ASSLMGGYNEQF
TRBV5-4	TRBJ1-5	ASSLDQGAYQPQH
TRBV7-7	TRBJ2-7	ASSLRAGGGEQY
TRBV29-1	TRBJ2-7	SVASPGQGASWNRYEQY
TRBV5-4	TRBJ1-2	ASSLEGGRSGYT
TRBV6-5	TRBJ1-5	ASSYSGTSNQPQH
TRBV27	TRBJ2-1	ATRLAGGPDEQF
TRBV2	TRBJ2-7	ASLPGQGMVEQY
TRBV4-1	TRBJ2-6	ASSQATTGDGANVLT
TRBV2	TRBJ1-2	ASSDPGADNYGYT
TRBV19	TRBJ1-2	ASSTGQNYGYT
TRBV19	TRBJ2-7	ASSMGAGGYEQY
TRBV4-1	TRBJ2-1	ASSQDVGGNEQF
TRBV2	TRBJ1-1	ASSNLGHNTEAF
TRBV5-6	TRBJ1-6	ASSRIDRDDSPLH
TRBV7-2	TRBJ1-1	ASSLVGVMNTEAF
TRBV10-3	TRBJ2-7	AISEAGGQASREQY
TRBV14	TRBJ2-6	ASSPRGVGANVLT
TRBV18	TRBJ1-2	ASSPNTGGLYGYT
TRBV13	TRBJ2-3	ASSLGWSGGDTQY
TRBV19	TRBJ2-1	ASSMYSGRSNNEQF
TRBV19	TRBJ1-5	ASSNQGNRGQPQH
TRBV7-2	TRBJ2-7	ASKAGGLYEQY
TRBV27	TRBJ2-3	ASSFRGQGAILTDTQY
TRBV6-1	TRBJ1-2	ASSEDGTGALIYGYT
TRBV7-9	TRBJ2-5	ASSFGDTQETQY